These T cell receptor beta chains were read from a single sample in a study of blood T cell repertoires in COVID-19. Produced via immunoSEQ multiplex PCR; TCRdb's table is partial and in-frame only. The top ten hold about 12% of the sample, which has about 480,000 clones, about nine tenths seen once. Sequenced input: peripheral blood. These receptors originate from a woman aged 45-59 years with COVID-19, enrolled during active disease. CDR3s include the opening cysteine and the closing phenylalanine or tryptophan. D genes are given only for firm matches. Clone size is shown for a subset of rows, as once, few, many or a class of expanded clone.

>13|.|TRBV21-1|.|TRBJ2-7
CASPWTGQTEQYF
TGTGCCAGCCCCTGGACAGGGCAGACCGAGCAGTACTTC
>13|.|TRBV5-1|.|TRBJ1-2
CASSLVINYGYTF
TGCGCCAGCAGCCTGGTTATAAACTATGGCTACACCTTC
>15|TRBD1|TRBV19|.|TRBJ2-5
CASSHWDRGVETQYF
TGTGCCAGTAGTCATTGGGACAGGGGCGTGGAGACCCAGTACTTC
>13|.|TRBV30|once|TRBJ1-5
CAWSDSRNQPQHF
TGTGCCTGGAGTGACAGTCGCAATCAGCCCCAGCATTTT
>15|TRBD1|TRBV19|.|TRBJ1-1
CASSPTQGSYTEAFF
TGTGCCAGTAGCCCCACACAGGGGAGTTACACTGAAGCTTTCTTT
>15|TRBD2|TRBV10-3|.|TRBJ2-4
CAISEPTSGKNIQYF
TGTGCCATCAGTGAGCCGACTAGCGGCAAAAACATTCAGTACTTC
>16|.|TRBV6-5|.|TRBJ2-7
CASSYASRQRAYEQYF
TGTGCCAGCAGTTACGCGAGCCGACAGAGAGCCTACGAGCAGTACTTC
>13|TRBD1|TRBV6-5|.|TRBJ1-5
CASSSDRDQPQHF
TGTGCCAGCAGTTCGGACAGGGATCAGCCCCAGCATTTT
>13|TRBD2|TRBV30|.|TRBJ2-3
CAWSSGGGDTQYF
TGTGCCTGGAGCTCGGGGGGGGGAGATACGCAGTATTTT
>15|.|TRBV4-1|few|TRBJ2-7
CASSQDRSGAYEQYF
TGCGCCAGCAGCCAAGATCGCTCAGGGGCCTACGAGCAGTACTTC
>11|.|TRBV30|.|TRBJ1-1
CAWTLSFGAFF
TGTGCCTGGACCCTGTCCTTCGGAGCTTTCTTT
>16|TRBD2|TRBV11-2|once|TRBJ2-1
CASSLPSGGAYNEQFF
TGTGCCAGCAGCTTACCGAGCGGGGGGGCCTACAATGAGCAGTTCTTC
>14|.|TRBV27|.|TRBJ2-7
CASILWGGAYEQYF
TGTGCCAGCATTCTATGGGGGGGGGCTTACGAGCAGTACTTC
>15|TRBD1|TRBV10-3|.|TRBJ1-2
CAITDRTGDNYGYTF
TGTGCCATCACCGACCGGACAGGGGATAACTATGGCTACACCTTC
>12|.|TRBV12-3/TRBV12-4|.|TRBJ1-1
CASSFGITEAFF
TGTGCCAGCAGTTTCGGGATCACTGAAGCTTTCTTT
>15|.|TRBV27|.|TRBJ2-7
CASSFRPAGTYEQYF
TGTGCCAGCAGTTTCCGCCCAGCAGGGACCTACGAGCAGTACTTC
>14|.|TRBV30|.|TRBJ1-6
CAWNRGEGGSPLHF
TGTGCCTGGAATCGGGGAGAGGGAGGTTCACCCCTCCACTTT
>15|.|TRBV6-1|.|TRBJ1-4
CASSEDAGRGEKLFF
TGTGCCAGCAGTGAAGACGCGGGCAGGGGAGAAAAACTGTTTTTT
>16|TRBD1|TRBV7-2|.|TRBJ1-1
CASSLRTGILNTEAFF
TGTGCCAGCAGCTTGAGGACAGGTATCCTGAACACTGAAGCTTTCTTT
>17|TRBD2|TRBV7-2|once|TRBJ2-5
CASGLAGVWDRQETQYF
TGTGCCAGCGGACTAGCGGGGGTTTGGGATCGTCAGGAGACCCAGTACTTC
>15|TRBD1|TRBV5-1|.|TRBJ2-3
CASSPRGSSTDTQYF
TGCGCCAGCAGCCCCAGGGGGTCTAGCACAGATACGCAGTATTTT
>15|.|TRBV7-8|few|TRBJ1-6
CASSLQSGNQSPLHF
TGTGCCAGCAGCTTACAATCAGGGAATCAATCACCCCTCCACTTT
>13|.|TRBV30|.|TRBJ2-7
CAWSAQGGYEQYF
TGTGCCTGGAGTGCCCAGGGGGGCTACGAGCAGTACTTC
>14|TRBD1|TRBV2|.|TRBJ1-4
CASSEGPRPRGPPF
TGTGCCAGCAGTGAAGGGCCCCGCCCTAGGGGGCCTCCTTTT
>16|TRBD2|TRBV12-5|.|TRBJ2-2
CASGSPSGGITGELFF
TGTGCTAGTGGTTCCCCTAGCGGGGGAATCACCGGGGAGCTGTTTTTT
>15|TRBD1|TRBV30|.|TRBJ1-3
CAWSKGQFSGNTIYF
TGTGCCTGGAGTAAGGGACAGTTCTCTGGAAACACCATATATTTT
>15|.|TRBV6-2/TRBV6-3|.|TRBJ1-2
CASSYSMQGSYGYTF
TGTGCCAGCAGTTACTCGATGCAGGGGTCCTATGGCTACACCTTC
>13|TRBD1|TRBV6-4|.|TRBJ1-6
CASNRGENSPLHF
TGTGCCAGCAACAGGGGGGAAAATTCACCCCTCCACTTT
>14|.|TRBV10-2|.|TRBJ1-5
CASSETGWNQPQHF
TGCGCCAGCAGTGAGACAGGGTGGAATCAGCCCCAGCATTTT
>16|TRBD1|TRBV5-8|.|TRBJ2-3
CASSKRTTGTTDTQYF
TGTGCCAGCAGCAAGCGCACGACAGGGACCACAGATACGCAGTATTTT
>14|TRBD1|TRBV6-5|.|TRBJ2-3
CASYDRGRTDTQYF
TGTGCCAGTTATGACAGGGGCCGCACAGATACGCAGTATTTT
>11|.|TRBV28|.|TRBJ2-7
CASASSYEQYF
TGTGCCAGCGCCAGCTCCTACGAGCAGTACTTC
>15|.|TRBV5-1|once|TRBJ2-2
CASSPGTLNTGELFF
TGCGCCAGCAGCCCGGGGACTTTGAACACCGGGGAGCTGTTTTTT
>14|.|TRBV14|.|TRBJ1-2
CASSLRHINYGYTF
TGTGCCAGCAGCCTGAGACACATTAACTATGGCTACACCTTC
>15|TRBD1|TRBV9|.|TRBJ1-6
CASSARTGDNSPLHF
TGTGCCAGCAGCGCCCGGACAGGGGATAATTCACCCCTCCACTTT
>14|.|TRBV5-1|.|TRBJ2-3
CASSDGGVADTQYF
TGCGCCAGCAGCGATGGAGGGGTGGCAGATACGCAGTATTTT
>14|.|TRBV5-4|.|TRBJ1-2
CASSLASRRSGYTF
TGTGCCAGCAGCTTGGCCAGTAGGAGGTCTGGCTACACCTTC
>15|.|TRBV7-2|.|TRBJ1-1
CASSLTAGESTEAFF
TGTGCCAGCAGCTTAACGGCAGGGGAAAGCACTGAAGCTTTCTTT
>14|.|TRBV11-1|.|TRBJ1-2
CASSLGTQAYGYTF
TGTGCCAGCAGCTTGGGCACGCAGGCGTATGGCTACACCTTC
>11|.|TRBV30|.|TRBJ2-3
CAWLGLHTQYF
TGTGCCTGGCTCGGACTCCATACGCAGTATTTT
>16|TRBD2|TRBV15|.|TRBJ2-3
CATSREGRGGIDTQYF
TGTGCCACCAGCAGAGAAGGCCGGGGGGGCATAGATACGCAGTATTTT
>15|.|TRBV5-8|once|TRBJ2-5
CASSLDPGLGETQYF
TGTGCCAGCAGCCTAGACCCGGGTCTTGGGGAGACCCAGTACTTC
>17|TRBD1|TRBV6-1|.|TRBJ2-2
CASSVLADRDGTGELFF
TGTGCCAGCAGTGTCTTGGCCGACAGGGACGGTACCGGGGAGCTGTTTTTT
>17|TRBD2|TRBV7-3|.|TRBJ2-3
CASSLIALAGVTDTQYF
TGTGCCAGCAGCTTAATAGCACTAGCGGGGGTCACAGATACGCAGTATTTT
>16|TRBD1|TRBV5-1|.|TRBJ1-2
CASSLVAGGEGNGYTF
TGCGCCAGCAGCTTGGTGGCAGGGGGCGAAGGCAATGGCTACACCTTC
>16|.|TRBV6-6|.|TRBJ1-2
CASSYSPRDSNYGYTF
TGTGCCAGCAGTTACTCCCCCAGGGACTCTAACTATGGCTACACCTTC
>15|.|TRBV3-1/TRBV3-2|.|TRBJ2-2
CASSLQGRDTGELFF
TGTGCCAGCAGCCTCCAGGGGCGCGACACCGGGGAGCTGTTTTTT
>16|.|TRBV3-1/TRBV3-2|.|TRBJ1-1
CASSQDGGIGGTEAFF
TGTGCCAGCAGCCAAGATGGGGGGATTGGGGGCACTGAAGCTTTCTTT
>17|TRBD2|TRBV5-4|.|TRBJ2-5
CASIGGTSGGKAETQYF
TGTGCCAGCATTGGCGGGACTAGCGGGGGGAAGGCAGAGACCCAGTACTTC
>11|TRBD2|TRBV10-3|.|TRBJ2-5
CAIGLAETQYF
TGTGCCATCGGACTAGCGGAGACCCAGTACTTC
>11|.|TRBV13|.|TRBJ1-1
CASSLSHEAFF
TGTGCCAGCAGCTTGAGTCATGAAGCTTTCTTT